These T cell receptor beta chains were read from a single sample in a study of T cells in Graves' hyperthyroidism and ophthalmopathy. TCRdb processed the multiplex PCR reads anew with MiXCR; each CDR3 protein has one entry. Here the sample spans about 110,000 distinct CDR3 sequences, roughly 15% being singletons. The sample comprised blood. The receptors shown here come from a woman between 50 and 59 years old with Graves' hyperthyroidism. The CDR3 runs from the conserved cysteine through the conserved F or W. The D gene is left open where the match is weak. The size entry gives once, few, many, or a class for an expanded clone.

v_call,j_call,clone_size,d_call,cdr3_nt,cdr3_aa
TRBV20-1,TRBJ1-2,many,-,TGCAGTGCTAGAGAAACGGCAGGATCTCATGGCTACACCTTC,CSARETAGSHGYTF
TRBV29-1,TRBJ1-1,many,-,TGCAGCGTTGAAGGTCCGATGAACACTGAAGCTTTCTTT,CSVEGPMNTEAFF
TRBV6-1,TRBJ1-1,many,TRBD1,TGTGCCGCATCAACCTATGGACAGGGCTTCTCTCGTTTACCTGAAGCTTTCTTT,CAASTYGQGFSRLPEAFF
TRBV6-6,TRBJ2-2,many,-,TGTGCCAGCAGTTACTCAAACGGGCGGGAGCTGTTTTTT,CASSYSNGRELFF
TRBV12-3/TRBV12-4,TRBJ2-6,few,-,TGTGCCAGCAGCGTAGGGTCTGGGGCCAACGTCCTGACTTTC,CASSVGSGANVLTF
TRBV3-1,TRBJ2-7,many,TRBD1,TGTGCCAGCAGCTCAACCGCAGGGGGTGTAGGGGAGCAGTACTTC,CASSSTAGGVGEQYF
TRBV7-9,TRBJ2-5,many,TRBD2,TGTGCCAGCAGCCACGGACTAGCGGGAGGTGTAGAGACCCAGTACTTC,CASSHGLAGGVETQYF
TRBV9,TRBJ1-4,many,-,TGTGCCAGCAGCGTACACGGGCAGGGAAATGAAAAACTGTTTTTT,CASSVHGQGNEKLFF
TRBV12-3/TRBV12-4,TRBJ1-5,many,-,TGTGCCAGCAGTTTTGGCTCTCAGCCCCAGCATTTT,CASSFGSQPQHF
TRBV5-1,TRBJ2-7,many,TRBD2,TGCGCCAGCAGCCGTAGCGGGACTCAGGTGTACGAGCAGTACTTC,CASSRSGTQVYEQYF
TRBV20-1,TRBJ2-1,many,TRBD2,TGCAGTGCCCCGCAGACTAGCGCTGGTGAGCAGTTCTTC,CSAPQTSAGEQFF
TRBV28,TRBJ2-1,many,TRBD2,TGTGCCAGCAGCTCCCTCCTAGCGGGAGGGGCCGATGAGCAGTTCTTC,CASSSLLAGGADEQFF
TRBV20-1,TRBJ1-1,many,-,TGCAGTGCTAGCGCGAACACTGAAGCTTTCTTT,CSASANTEAFF
TRBV7-9,TRBJ2-1,many,TRBD2,TGTGCCAGCAGCTTAGATACTAGCGGGAGGGTCTACAATGAGCAGTTCTTC,CASSLDTSGRVYNEQFF